This T cell receptor (beta chain) appears in the sequencing data of a study of T cells after yellow fever vaccination. Study-level findings and limits: Among all clonotypes, a small share was observed in both CD4 and CD8 compartments. Once the booster was given, most primary-vaccination clones reappeared, at roughly 96% for CD4 and roughly 85% for CD8. The secondary response showed a weaker magnitude and a faster peak, day 5 versus 15.

TCRdb ran MiXCR on the 5' RACE reads and lists one entry per CDR3 protein. This table has around 500,000 distinct CDR3 sequences, 21% appearing once. As to this clonotype: Its antigen is unknown.

The germline V gene encodes CDR1 MDHEN and CDR2 SYDVKM. The CDR3 is 16 residues long. The V gene lost 1 base and the J gene lost 7 bases, with 17 bases spanning the gap. This receptor was obtained from a young man who received the YFV17D yellow fever vaccine. Sequencing used PBMCs, obtained less than 25 days after the first yellow fever vaccination. The V and J genes are TRBV28 and TRBJ2-1, with D maybe TRBD2 (5 bases). The CDR3 bases are TGTGCCAGCAGTTTATTTAGGACGGGAAGGAATAATGAGCAGTTCTTC. Protein product: CASSLFRTGRNNEQFF.